One and the same sample provided the 29 T cell receptor beta chains below, sequenced in a study of T cells in localized non-small cell lung cancer. This table comes from immunoSEQ multiplex PCR, and its TCRdb copy is limited to in-frame clones, with some not included. The sample consists of around 29,000 clones, roughly 90% of them appearing once. Sequenced material: peripheral blood mononuclear cells, taken before any cancer treatment. These receptors were taken from a woman aged 35 to 69 with stage III lung adenocarcinoma.

The rearrangement uses TRBV9 and TRBJ1-1; a possible D gene is TRBD1 (5 bases). The germline V gene has CDR1 SGDLS and CDR2 YYNGEE. Trimming shortened V by 1 base and J by 3 bases, and 13 bases separated the two germline ends. There are 15 residues in the CDR3. CDR3 loop: CASSVQGGGDTEAFF. Here the CDR3 DNA reads TGTGCCAGCAGCGTACAGGGTGGCGGGGACACTGAAGCTTTCTTT.

The genes are TRBV7-8 and TRBJ2-1, with 7 bases that match TRBD1. Trimming took 5 bases from V and 10 from J; bases not matched to a gene: 8. Germline CDR1 is SGHVS and CDR2 is FQNEAQ. This CDR3 has 13 amino acids. The CDR3 DNA sequence: TGTGCCAGCAGCCTGGGACAGAAAGAGGAGCAGTTCTTC. Protein product: CASSLGQKEEQFF.

V gene TRBV30 combines with J gene TRBJ1-3; tentative D call: TRBD1 (5 bases). The V gene's germline CDR1 is GTSNPN and CDR2 SVGIG (reference sequence). V lost 5 bases, J lost 3 bases, and 20 bases lay in between. The CDR3 runs 16 residues. In DNA form, the CDR3 reads TGTGCCTGGGAACTAGGGACCGCCAACTTTGGAAACACCATATATTTT. This sequence encodes CAWELGTANFGNTIYF.

The chain couples TRBV10-3 to TRBJ2-3, with a possible D match to TRBD1 (5 bases). Germline-derived CDR1 and CDR2 are ENHRY and SYGVKD. Trimming took 2 bases from V and 2 from J, leaving 17 bases between them. There are 17 residues in the CDR3. The CDR3 loop is CAISETPTDTTTDTQYF. DNA for the CDR3: TGTGCCATCAGTGAGACACCGACAGATACCACCACAGATACGCAGTATTTT.

This sequence joins TRBV30 and TRBJ2-6; tentatively, D is TRBD2 (6 bases). The CDR3 has 15 amino acids. V lost 0 bases, J lost 1 base, and 7 bases lay in between. Germline lookup yields CDR1 GTSNPN and CDR2 SVGIG (reference sequence). In DNA form, the CDR3 reads TGTGCCTGGAGTGTTGGAGGGTCTGGGGCCAACGTCCTGACTTTC. Amino acid sequence: CAWSVGGSGANVLTF.

The chain combines TRBV10-2 with TRBJ2-7, with a possible D match to TRBD2 (6 bases). The CDR3 length is 13 residues. Germline loops: CDR1 WSHSY, CDR2 SAAADI. Trimming took off 8 bases at V and 5 bases at J, with 16 bases between the two ends. In nucleotides, the CDR3 is TGCGCCAGCGGCCGGGAGCTTCTACACGAGCAGTACTTC. Protein sequence: CASGRELLHEQYF.

The chain has TRBV5-8 and TRBJ1-1; TRBD1 is a possible D gene (5 bases). Trimming left V 6 bases short and J 1 base short, with 16 bases between. The CDR3 loop spans 15 amino acids. Looked up from germline, CDR1 is SGHTS and CDR2 is YDEGEE. CDR3 sequence: CASTLRWGTNTEAFF. The DNA for the CDR3 is TGTGCCAGCACTCTTCGATGGGGGACGAACACTGAAGCTTTCTTT.

The V call is TRBV6-1, the J call TRBJ1-2, with 9 bases lining up with TRBD1. CDR3 length: 13 amino acids. The germline CDR1 and CDR2 sequences are MNHNS and SASEGT. With 5 bases clipped from V and 7 bases from J, the junction kept 5 bases outside the gene matches. CDR3 nucleotide sequence: TGTGCCAGCAGTCCGGACAGGGGAGTTGGCTACACCTTC. This encodes CASSPDRGVGYTF.

The chain employs TRBV10-2 and TRBJ1-1, with D tentatively TRBD1 (5 bases). CDR1 and CDR2 from the germline V gene are WSHSY and SAAADI. Trimming left V 0 bases short and J 1 base short, with 6 bases between. This CDR3 is built from 14 residues. Written as DNA, the CDR3 is TGCGCCAGCAGTGAGTCCGGGGGGAACACTGAAGCTTTCTTT. It codes for CASSESGGNTEAFF.

The genes are TRBV10-1 and TRBJ1-1; D unclear. This CDR3 comprises 15 residues. The germline V gene encodes CDR1 WNHNN and CDR2 SYGVQD (reference sequence). V lost 2 bases, J lost 4 bases, and 14 bases lay in between. The CDR3 protein is CASSEDPNVITEAFF. In DNA, the CDR3 is TGCGCCAGCAGTGAGGACCCCAATGTGATCACTGAAGCTTTCTTT.

The rearrangement links TRBV5-1 to TRBJ2-1; perhaps TRBD1 as D (5 bases). The ends were cut back, 0 bases at V and 2 bases at J, with 6 bases in the middle. Germline values: CDR1 SGHRS, CDR2 YFSETQ. The CDR3 has 14 residues. CDR3 DNA: TGCGCCAGCAGCTTGGAGGGGACCTACAATGAGCAGTTCTTC. Translating gives CASSLEGTYNEQFF.

This chain links TRBV11-2 with TRBJ2-5; 9 bases map to TRBD1. V gave up 5 bases and J gave up 4 bases; unmatched junction bases: 8. From germline, CDR1 is SGHAT and CDR2 FQNNGV. There are 15 residues in the CDR3. CDR3 sequence: CASSQTGGKLETQYF. For the CDR3, the DNA is TGTGCCAGCAGCCAGACAGGGGGTAAATTAGAGACCCAGTACTTC.

Only one count was recorded for this clone. The chain combines TRBV27 with TRBJ2-6; possible D gene TRBD1, 5 bases. CDR3 size: 16 residues. Trimming left V 2 bases short and J 0 bases short, with 8 bases between. Looked up from germline, CDR1 is MNHEY and CDR2 is SMNVEV (reference sequence). CDR3 nucleotides: TGTGCCAGCAGTTTACTTGGGGCCTCTGGGGCCAACGTCCTGACTTTC. This sequence encodes CASSLLGASGANVLTF.

This clone was found once. CDR3 protein: CASSPGSENYGYTF. CDR3 bases: TGTGCCAGCTCACCGGGCAGCGAGAACTATGGCTACACCTTC. The V gene is TRBV18, the J gene TRBJ1-2; the D is unclear. The CDR3 is 14 amino acids. Germline CDR1 and CDR2: KGHSH and LQKENI. V dropped 3 bases and J dropped 2 bases, with 10 bases sitting between them.

This sequence joins TRBV6-5 and TRBJ1-2, with D possibly being TRBD1 (5 bases). Trimming cost V 5 bases and J 2 bases, with 9 bases left between them. The CDR3 length is 13 residues. Germline V lookup: CDR1 MNHEY, CDR2 SVGAGI. In DNA form, the CDR3 reads TGTGCCAGCAGTCTTCAGGGAAACTATGGCTACACCTTC. It is translated as CASSLQGNYGYTF.

This sequence joins TRBV5-1 and TRBJ2-1, with D maybe TRBD2 (7 bases). The length of the CDR3 is 15 residues. Trimming removed 5 bases from V and 0 bases from J, with 12 bases in between. The V gene's germline CDR1 is SGHRS and CDR2 YFSETQ. In DNA form, the CDR3 reads TGCGCCAGCAGGCTCGCGGGGGCCTCCTACAATGAGCAGTTCTTC. It is translated as CASRLAGASYNEQFF.

The chain uses TRBV11-2 and TRBJ2-7, with TRBD2 as a possible D gene (5 bases). The CDR3 totals 13 residues. Germline loops: CDR1 SGHAT, CDR2 FQNNGV. Trimming took off 0 bases at V and 5 bases at J, with 8 bases between the two ends. In DNA, the CDR3 is TGTGCCAGCAGCTTAGACGGGATCAACGAGCAGTACTTC. Encoded protein: CASSLDGINEQYF.

The chain uses TRBV30 and TRBJ2-1; 10 bases are shared with TRBD2. V was clipped by 2 bases and J by 5 bases; unmatched bases: 3. CDR1 is GTSNPN, CDR2 SVGIG, per germline (reference sequence). The CDR3 extends over 14 amino acids. The CDR3 region has the DNA TGTGCCTGGAGTATTGGACTAGCGGACAATGAGCAGTTCTTC. Translated: CAWSIGLADNEQFF.

This chain uses TRBV5-1 with TRBJ1-1; TRBD1 matches at 7 bases. This CDR3 region has 15 residues. CDR1 SGHRS and CDR2 YFSETQ come from the germline V gene. J lost 1 base, V lost 1 base, and 4 bases had no gene match. This chain's CDR3 is CASSLSRQGNTEAFF. CDR3 in DNA: TGCGCCAGCAGCTTGTCGCGACAGGGGAACACTGAAGCTTTCTTT.

The CDR3 is CSVTTGLAGGPDEQYF. The CDR3 nucleotides are TGCAGCGTCACCACGGGACTAGCGGGGGGGCCCGACGAGCAGTACTTC. The chain joins TRBV29-1 to TRBJ2-7; the match to TRBD2 covers 16 bases. The CDR3 totals 16 residues. Trimming removed 6 bases from V and 5 bases from J; junction bases left unmatched: 10. Germline CDR1 SQVTM, CDR2 ANQGSEA.

The chain employs TRBV7-3 and TRBJ2-2; 11 positions match TRBD1. The CDR3 is 17 residues long. The germline gives CDR1 SGHTA, CDR2 FQGTGA. The ends lost 3 bases at V and 6 bases at J; junction bases unmatched: 9. CDR3 residues: CASSFPRTGGKAGELFF. Written as DNA, the CDR3 is TGTGCCAGCAGCTTCCCCCGGACAGGGGGCAAGGCCGGGGAGCTGTTTTTT.

The rearrangement uses TRBV30 and TRBJ2-1, with TRBD1 identical over 8 bases. The CDR3 is made up of 12 amino acids. CDR1 and CDR2 from the germline V gene are GTSNPN and SVGIG (reference sequence). The V segment lost 0 bases and the J segment 9 bases; nucleotides outside the gene matches: 1. CDR3 residues: CAWSVQGGEQFF. The CDR3 nucleotides read TGTGCCTGGAGTGTACAGGGGGGTGAGCAGTTCTTC.

This clone was detected once. This rearrangement joins TRBV2 to TRBJ2-5; weak D call: TRBD2 (6 bases). Trimming took off 4 bases at V and 6 bases at J, with 12 bases between the two ends. CDR1 and CDR2 from the germline V gene are SNHLY and FYNNEI. CDR3 size: 13 residues. The CDR3 nucleotides are TGTGCCAGCAGTGGGGGGGAGCAAAAGACCCAGTACTTC. The encoded protein is CASSGGEQKTQYF.

V gene TRBV5-1 combines with J gene TRBJ2-3; D perhaps matches TRBD1 (5 bases). CDR3 size: 14 residues. Per the germline V gene, CDR1 is SGHRS and CDR2 is YFSETQ. Trimming left V 0 bases short and J 6 bases short, with 11 bases between. CDR3: CASSLAQGLDTQYF. In DNA, the CDR3 is TGCGCCAGCAGCTTGGCCCAGGGTCTGGATACGCAGTATTTT.

The chain links TRBV15 to TRBJ2-5, with D perhaps matching TRBD2 (6 bases). Trimming stripped 0 bases from V and 7 bases from J, with 6 bases between. Germline V gives CDR1 LNHNV, CDR2 YYDKDF (reference sequence). CDR3 length: 12 residues. CDR3 region: CATSRDSGTQYF. The CDR3 bases are TGTGCCACCAGCAGAGATAGCGGGACCCAGTACTTC.

This chain links TRBV28 with TRBJ2-2, with TRBD1 as a possible D gene (6 bases). Germline CDR1 is MDHEN and CDR2 is SYDVKM. CDR3 length equals 14 residues. The ends were cut back, 6 bases at V and 0 bases at J, with 8 bases in the middle. The CDR3 loop is CASRTGSNTGELFF. The CDR3 coding sequence is TGTGCCAGCAGAACAGGGTCGAACACCGGGGAGCTGTTTTTT.

The chain uses TRBV7-2 and TRBJ2-4; 8 bases are shared with TRBD1. The CDR3 sequence is 14 residues long. Germline trimming cut 6 bases from V and 6 bases from J; bases unmatched to any gene: 7. Germline V CDR1 and CDR2: SGHTA, FQGNSA. CDR3 bases: TGTGCCAGCAGTTCACAGGGGGGCGGAAACATTCAGTACTTC. Its translation: CASSSQGGGNIQYF.

This chain connects TRBV4-3 to TRBJ2-1, with TRBD2 matching 10 bases. CDR3 length: 15 amino acids. The trim removed 4 bases at V and 7 bases at J, leaving 7 bases unmatched. In germline, CDR1 is LGHNA, CDR2 YSLEER. The CDR3 region is CASSLTPGLANEQFF. Here the CDR3 DNA reads TGCGCCAGCAGCCTCACACCGGGACTAGCGAATGAGCAGTTCTTC.

The chain recombines TRBV10-1 with TRBJ1-1; D gene unclear. CDR1 and CDR2 (germline): WNHNN, SYGVQD (reference sequence). Deletions cut 1 base from V and 3 bases from J, with 12 bases between. The CDR3 runs to 15 residues. The DNA for the CDR3 is TGCGCCAGCAGTGAGTACGCCGTGGATTACACTGAAGCTTTCTTT. Protein sequence: CASSEYAVDYTEAFF.